This entry is about one TCR beta chain. Per the original data handling: How many nucleated cells were present was estimated from reference gene primer amplification. Sequencing used immunoSEQ multiplex PCR; TCRdb keeps in-frame clones, though not all of them. The V and J calls and clone size were taken over from that table, and D and trimming were inferred from the DNA. The sample comprises about 270,000 clones, around 87% of which are singletons, and 2.3% rests with the top ten. The data were taken from a study of blood T cell repertoires in COVID-19. The overall study: The United States, Italy and Spain were the sources of the acute and convalescent COVID-19 samples. Nucleic acid was either cDNA or gDNA, and it came from T cells, B-cell-depleted T cells, or PBMCs.

The ends lost 3 bases at V and 0 bases at J; junction bases unmatched: 9. The V gene's germline CDR1 is SGHDT and CDR2 YYEEEE. CDR3 length: 16 residues. The clonotype originates from a woman aged 45-60 years with acute or convalescent COVID-19. V gene TRBV5-6 combines with J gene TRBJ2-7; 7 nucleotides line up with TRBD1. Material for sequencing was peripheral blood. The CDR3 sequence: CASSSYYRDSSYEQYF. CDR3 in DNA: TGTGCCAGCAGCTCCTACTACCGGGACAGCTCCTACGAGCAGTACTTC.